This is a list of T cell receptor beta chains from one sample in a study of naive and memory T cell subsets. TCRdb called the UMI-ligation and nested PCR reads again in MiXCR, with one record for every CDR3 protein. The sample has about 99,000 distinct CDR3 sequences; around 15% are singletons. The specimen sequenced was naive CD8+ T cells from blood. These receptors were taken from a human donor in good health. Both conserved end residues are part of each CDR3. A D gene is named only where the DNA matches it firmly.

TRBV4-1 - CASSQDYGGDQPQHF
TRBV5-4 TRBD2 CASRTSLDNEQFF
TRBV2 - CASSGVTYNEQFF
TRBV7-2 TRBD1 CASSLGGQISYEQYF
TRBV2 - CASSGVGINQPQHF
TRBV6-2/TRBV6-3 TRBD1 CASSYPLVRTGNQPQHF
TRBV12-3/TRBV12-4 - CASSPPGEGGYTF
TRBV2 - CASSRTEDDEQYF
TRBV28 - CASSRTGGNEQYF
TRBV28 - CASSFRTRGQPQHF
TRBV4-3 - CASSQVFAYGSYEQYF